The clone carrying this T cell receptor beta chain was seen more than once but under ten times. The target antigen is unknown. The data are from a study of identical twins. The CDR3 consists of 13 residues. Germline values: CDR1 LGHDT, CDR2 YNNKEL (reference sequence). Trimming removed 1 base from V and 6 bases from J, with 7 bases in between. Unique molecular identifiers were present on the cDNA, which also gained a universal primer site by template switching. Each CDR3 protein is one row after TCRdb ran MiXCR on the 5' RACE reads. The table has some 100,000 distinct CDR3 sequences, 5.5% to 7% seen once. Broader study findings: Findings came from cross-sectional statistics, without long-term follow-up of donors. The study found weaker excess twin sharing in beta out-of-frame sequences. Abundant beta clonotypes from cord blood bore fewer insertions; memory repertoires lacked this pattern.

The receptor was isolated from a woman aged 50 to 60 in good health. Source material: memory T cells sorted from blood. J is TRBJ1-5 and V is TRBV3-1; unclear D gene. CDR3 coding DNA: TGTGCCAGCAGCCAAGGGAAGGGTCAGCCCCAGCATTTT. This encodes CASSQGKGQPQHF.